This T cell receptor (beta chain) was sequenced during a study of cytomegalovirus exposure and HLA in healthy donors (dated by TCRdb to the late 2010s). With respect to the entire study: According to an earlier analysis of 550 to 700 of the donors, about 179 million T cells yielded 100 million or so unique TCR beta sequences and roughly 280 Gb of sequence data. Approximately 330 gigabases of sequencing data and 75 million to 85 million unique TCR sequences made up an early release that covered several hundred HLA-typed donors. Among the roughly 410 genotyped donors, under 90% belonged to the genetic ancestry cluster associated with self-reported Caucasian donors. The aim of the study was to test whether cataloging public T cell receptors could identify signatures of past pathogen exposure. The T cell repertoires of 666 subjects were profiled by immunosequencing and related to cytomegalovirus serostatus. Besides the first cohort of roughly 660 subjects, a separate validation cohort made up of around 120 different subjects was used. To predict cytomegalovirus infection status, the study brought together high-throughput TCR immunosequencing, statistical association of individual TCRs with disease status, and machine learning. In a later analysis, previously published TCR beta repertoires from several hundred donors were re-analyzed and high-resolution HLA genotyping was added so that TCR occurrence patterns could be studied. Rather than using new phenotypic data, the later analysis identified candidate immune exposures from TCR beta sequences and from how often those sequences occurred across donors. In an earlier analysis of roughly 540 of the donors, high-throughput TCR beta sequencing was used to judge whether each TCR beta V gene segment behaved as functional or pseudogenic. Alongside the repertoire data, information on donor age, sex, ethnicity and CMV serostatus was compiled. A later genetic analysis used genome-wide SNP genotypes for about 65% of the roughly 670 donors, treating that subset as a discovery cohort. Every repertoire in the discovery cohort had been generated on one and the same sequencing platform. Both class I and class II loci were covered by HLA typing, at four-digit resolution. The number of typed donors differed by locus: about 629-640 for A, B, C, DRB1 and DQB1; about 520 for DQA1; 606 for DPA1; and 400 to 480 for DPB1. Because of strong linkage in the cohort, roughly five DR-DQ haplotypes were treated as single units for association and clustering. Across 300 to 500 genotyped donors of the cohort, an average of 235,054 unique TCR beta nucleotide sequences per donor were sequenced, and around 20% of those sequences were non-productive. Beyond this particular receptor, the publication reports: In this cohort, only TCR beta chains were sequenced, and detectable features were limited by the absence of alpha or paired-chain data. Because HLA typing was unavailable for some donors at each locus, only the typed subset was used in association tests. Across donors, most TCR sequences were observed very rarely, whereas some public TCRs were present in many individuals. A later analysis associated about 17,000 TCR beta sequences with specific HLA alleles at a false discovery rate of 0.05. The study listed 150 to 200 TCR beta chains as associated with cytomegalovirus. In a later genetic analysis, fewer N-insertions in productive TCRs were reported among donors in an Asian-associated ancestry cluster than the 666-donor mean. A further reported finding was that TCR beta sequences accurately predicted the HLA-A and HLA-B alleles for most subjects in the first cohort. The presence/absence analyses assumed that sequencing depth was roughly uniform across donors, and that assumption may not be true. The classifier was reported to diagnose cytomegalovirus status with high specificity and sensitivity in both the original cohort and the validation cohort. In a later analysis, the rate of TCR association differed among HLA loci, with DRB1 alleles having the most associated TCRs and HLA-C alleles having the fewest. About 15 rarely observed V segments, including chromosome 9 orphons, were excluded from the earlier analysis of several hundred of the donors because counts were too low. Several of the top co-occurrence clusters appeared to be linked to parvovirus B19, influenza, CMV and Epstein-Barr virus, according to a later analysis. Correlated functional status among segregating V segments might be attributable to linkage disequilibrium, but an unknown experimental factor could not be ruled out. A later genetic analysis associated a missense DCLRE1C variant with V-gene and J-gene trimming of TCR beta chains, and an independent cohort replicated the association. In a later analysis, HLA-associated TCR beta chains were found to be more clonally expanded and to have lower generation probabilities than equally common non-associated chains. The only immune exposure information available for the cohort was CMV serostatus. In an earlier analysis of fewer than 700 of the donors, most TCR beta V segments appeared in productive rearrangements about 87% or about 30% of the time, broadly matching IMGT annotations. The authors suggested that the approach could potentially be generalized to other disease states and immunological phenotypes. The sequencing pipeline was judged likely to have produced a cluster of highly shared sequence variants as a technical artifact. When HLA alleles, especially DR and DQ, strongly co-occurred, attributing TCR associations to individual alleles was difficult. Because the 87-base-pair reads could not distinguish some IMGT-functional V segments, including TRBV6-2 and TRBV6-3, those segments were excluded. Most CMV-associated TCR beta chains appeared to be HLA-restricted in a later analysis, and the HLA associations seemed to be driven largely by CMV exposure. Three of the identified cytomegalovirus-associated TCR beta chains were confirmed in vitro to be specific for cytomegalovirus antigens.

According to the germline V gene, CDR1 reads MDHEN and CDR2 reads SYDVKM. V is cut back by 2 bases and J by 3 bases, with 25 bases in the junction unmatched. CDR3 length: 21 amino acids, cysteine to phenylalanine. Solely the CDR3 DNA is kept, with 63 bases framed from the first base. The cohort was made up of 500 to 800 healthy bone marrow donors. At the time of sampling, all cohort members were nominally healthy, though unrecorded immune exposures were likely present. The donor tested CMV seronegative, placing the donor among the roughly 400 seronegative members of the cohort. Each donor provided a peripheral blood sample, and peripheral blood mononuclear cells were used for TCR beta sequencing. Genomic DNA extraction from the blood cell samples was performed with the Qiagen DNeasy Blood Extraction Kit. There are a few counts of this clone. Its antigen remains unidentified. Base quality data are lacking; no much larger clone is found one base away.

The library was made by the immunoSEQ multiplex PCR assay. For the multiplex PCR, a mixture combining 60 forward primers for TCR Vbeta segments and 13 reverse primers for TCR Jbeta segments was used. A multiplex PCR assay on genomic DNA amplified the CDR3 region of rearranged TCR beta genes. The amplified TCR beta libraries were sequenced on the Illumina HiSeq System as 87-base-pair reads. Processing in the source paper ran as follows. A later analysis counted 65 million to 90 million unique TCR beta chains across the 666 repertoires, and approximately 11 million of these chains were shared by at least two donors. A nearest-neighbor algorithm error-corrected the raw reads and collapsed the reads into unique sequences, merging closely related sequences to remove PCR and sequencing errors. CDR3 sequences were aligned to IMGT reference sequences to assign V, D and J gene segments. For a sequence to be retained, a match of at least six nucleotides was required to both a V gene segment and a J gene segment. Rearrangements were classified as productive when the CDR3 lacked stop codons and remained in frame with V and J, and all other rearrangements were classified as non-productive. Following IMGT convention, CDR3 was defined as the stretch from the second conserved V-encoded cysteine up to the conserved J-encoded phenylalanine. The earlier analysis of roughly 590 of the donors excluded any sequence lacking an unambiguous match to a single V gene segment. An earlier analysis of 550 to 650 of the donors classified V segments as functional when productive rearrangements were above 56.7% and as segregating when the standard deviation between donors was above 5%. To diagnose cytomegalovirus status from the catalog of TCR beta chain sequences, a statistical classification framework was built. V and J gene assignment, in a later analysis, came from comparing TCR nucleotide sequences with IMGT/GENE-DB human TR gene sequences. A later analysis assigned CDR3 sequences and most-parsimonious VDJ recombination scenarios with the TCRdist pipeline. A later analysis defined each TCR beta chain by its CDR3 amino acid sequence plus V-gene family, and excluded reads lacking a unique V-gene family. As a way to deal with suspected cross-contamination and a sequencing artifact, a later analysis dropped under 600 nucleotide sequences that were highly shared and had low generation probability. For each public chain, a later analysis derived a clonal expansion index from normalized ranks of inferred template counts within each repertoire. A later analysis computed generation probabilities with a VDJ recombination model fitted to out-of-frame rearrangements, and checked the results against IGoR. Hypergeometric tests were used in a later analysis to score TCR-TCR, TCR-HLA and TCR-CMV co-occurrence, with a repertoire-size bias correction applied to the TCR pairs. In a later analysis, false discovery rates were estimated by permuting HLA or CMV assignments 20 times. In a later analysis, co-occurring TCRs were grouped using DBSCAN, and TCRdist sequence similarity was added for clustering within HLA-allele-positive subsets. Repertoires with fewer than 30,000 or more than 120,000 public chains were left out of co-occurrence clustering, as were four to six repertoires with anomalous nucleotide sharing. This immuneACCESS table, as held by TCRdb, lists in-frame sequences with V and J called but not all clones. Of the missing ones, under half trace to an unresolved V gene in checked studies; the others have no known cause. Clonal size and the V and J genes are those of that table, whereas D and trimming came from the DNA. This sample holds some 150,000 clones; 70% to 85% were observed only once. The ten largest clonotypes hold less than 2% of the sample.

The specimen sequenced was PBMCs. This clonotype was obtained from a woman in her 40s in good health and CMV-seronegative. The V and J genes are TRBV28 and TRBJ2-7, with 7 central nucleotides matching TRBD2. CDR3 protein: CASSLPTPATSTQGVLYEQYF. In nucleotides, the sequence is TGTGCCAGCAGTTTACCCACACCAGCGACTAGCACCCAGGGAGTGCTCTACGAGCAGTACTTC.